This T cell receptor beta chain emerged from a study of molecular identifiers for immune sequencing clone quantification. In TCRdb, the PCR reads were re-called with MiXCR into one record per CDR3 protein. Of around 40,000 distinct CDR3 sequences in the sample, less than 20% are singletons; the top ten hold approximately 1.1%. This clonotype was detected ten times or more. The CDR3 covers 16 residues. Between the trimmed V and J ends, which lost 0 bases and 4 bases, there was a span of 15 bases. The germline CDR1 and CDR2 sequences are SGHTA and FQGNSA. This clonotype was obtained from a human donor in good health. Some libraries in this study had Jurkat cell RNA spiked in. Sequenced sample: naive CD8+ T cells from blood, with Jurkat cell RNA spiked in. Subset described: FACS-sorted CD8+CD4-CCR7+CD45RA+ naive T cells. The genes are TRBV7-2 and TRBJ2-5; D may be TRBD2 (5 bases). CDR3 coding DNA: TGTGCCAGCAGCTTAGCGGTGAGGGTTCTTCGAGAGACCCAGTACTTC. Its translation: CASSLAVRVLRETQYF.